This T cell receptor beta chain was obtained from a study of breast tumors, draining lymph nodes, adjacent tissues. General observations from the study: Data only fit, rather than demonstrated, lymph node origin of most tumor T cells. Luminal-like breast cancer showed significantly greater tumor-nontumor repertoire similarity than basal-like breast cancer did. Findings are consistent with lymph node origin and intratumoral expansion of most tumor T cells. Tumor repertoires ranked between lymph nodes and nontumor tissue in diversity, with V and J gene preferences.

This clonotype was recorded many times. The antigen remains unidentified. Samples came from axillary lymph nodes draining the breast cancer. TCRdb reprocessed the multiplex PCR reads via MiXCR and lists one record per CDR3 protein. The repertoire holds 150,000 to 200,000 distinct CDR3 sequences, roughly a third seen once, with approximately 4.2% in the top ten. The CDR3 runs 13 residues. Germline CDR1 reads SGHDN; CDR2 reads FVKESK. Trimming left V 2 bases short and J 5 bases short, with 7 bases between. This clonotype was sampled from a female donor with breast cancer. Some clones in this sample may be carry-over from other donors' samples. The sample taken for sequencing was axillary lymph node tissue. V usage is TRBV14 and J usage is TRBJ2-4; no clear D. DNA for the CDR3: TGTGCCAGCAGCCAATCAGGCCAAAACATTCAGTACTTC. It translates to CASSQSGQNIQYF. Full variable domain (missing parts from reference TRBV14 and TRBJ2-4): EAGVTQFPSHSVIEKGQTVTLRCDPISGHDNLYWYRRVMGKEIKFLLHFVKESKQDESGMPNNRFLAERTGGTYSTLKVQPAELEDSGVYFCASSQSGQNIQYFGAGTRLSVL.